This is a list of T cell receptor beta chains from one sample in a study of blood T cell repertoires in COVID-19. Sequencing used immunoSEQ multiplex PCR; TCRdb keeps in-frame clones, though not all of them. The sample lists some 290,000 clones, approximately 87% occurring once. The sample was peripheral blood. The receptors were sampled from a man aged 55 to 70 who had recovered from COVID-19. Each CDR3 is given with its conserved first and last residue. Each record gives: clone size, V gene, D gene, J gene, CDR3 protein, CDR3 DNA. The D gene is left open where the match is weak. Clone size is stated in some rows and not others, as once, few, many or a class when expanded.

>-|TRBV30|-|TRBJ1-6
CAWSQGRDSPLHF
TGTGCCTGGAGTCAGGGGAGGGATTCACCCCTCCACTTT
>few|TRBV14|TRBD1|TRBJ1-4
CASSRRTGANEKLFF
TGTGCCAGCAGCCGCCGGACAGGCGCTAATGAAAAACTGTTTTTT
>-|TRBV27|-|TRBJ2-7
CASRGPGLDTYEQYF
TGTGCCAGCAGGGGACCGGGACTGGATACCTACGAGCAGTACTTC
>-|TRBV7-9|-|TRBJ1-5
CASSSLSVIGQPQHF
TGTGCCAGCAGCTCCTTGAGCGTGATAGGTCAGCCCCAGCATTTT
>few|TRBV6-1|TRBD2|TRBJ2-2
CASSERTSGTPTNTGELFF
TGTGCCAGCAGTGAAAGGACTAGCGGGACTCCCACGAACACCGGGGAGCTGTTTTTT
>once|TRBV14|TRBD2|TRBJ2-3
CASAPRAGGPNTQYF
TGTGCCAGCGCCCCCAGAGCGGGGGGGCCTAATACGCAGTATTTT
>-|TRBV7-2|-|TRBJ2-2
CASSLTGLSPGELFF
TGTGCCAGCAGCCTCACGGGACTCTCTCCCGGGGAGCTGTTTTTT
>-|TRBV6-4|TRBD2|TRBJ2-7
CASSEGELAGGPYEQYF
TGTGCCAGCAGTGAGGGGGAACTAGCGGGAGGCCCCTACGAGCAGTACTTC
>-|TRBV10-3|TRBD1|TRBJ2-7
CAIRGTDSNYEQYF
TGTGCCATCAGGGGGACAGACTCCAACTACGAGCAGTACTTC
>-|TRBV7-9|TRBD1|TRBJ1-6
CASSSALTGQGGNSPLHF
TGTGCCAGCAGCTCCGCCTTGACCGGACAGGGCGGGAATTCACCCCTCCACTTT
>-|TRBV7-2|-|TRBJ2-3
CASSTGTITDTQYF
TGTGCCAGCAGCACAGGGACTATCACAGATACGCAGTATTTT
>few|TRBV30|-|TRBJ1-1
CAWSVSGYTEAFF
TGTGCCTGGAGTGTCTCAGGCTACACTGAAGCTTTCTTT
>-|TRBV6-1|-|TRBJ2-7
CASSEASDSQQYF
TGTGCCAGCAGTGAAGCCTCAGATTCCCAGCAGTACTTC
>-|TRBV18|-|TRBJ1-5
CASSPTTGEPQHF
TGTGCCAGCTCACCTACCACGGGAGAGCCCCAGCATTTT
>-|TRBV19|TRBD1|TRBJ1-5
CASSPRGGRGRNQPQHF
TGTGCCAGTAGCCCCCGAGGGGGCAGGGGGAGGAATCAGCCCCAGCATTTT
>-|TRBV19|-|TRBJ1-5
CASSTTGTPLQPQHF
TGTGCCAGTAGCACGACCGGGACACCACTTCAGCCCCAGCATTTT